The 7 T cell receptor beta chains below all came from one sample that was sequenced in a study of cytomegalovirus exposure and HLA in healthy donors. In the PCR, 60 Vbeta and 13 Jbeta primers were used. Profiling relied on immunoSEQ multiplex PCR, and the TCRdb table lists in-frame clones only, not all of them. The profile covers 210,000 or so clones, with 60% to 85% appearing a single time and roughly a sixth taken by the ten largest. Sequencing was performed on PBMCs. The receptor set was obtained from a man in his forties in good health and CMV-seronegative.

CDR3 amino acids: CASSLSLDPYGYTF. The CDR3 DNA follows: TGTGCCAGCAGTTTATCTCTAGATCCGTATGGCTACACCTTC. V and J are TRBV28 and TRBJ1-2; the D is unclear. Germline loops: CDR1 MDHEN, CDR2 SYDVKM. V lost 1 base and J lost 5, with 11 bases in between. The CDR3 sequence is 14 residues long.

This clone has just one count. The CDR3 loop is CASSQDLPGQGETQYF. The CDR3 DNA sequence: TGCGCCAGCAGCCAAGATCTGCCGGGACAGGGAGAGACCCAGTACTTC. The rearrangement links TRBV4-1 to TRBJ2-5; TRBD1 matches at 9 bases. CDR1 is MGHRA, CDR2 YSYEKL, per germline. The CDR3 has 16 residues. With V trimmed by 0 bases and J by 4 bases, 6 bases remained unmatched.

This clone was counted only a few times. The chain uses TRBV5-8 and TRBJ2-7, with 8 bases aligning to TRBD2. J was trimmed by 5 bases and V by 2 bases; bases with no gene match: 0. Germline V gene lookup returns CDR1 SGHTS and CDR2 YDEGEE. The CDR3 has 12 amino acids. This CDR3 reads CASSLAGDEQYF. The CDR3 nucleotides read TGTGCCAGCAGCTTAGCGGGGGACGAGCAGTACTTC.

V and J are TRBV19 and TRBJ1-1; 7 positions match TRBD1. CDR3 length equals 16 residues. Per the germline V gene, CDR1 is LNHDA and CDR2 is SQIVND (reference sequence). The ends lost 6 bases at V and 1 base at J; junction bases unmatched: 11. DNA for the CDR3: TGTGCCAGTAGCGCGGCCCCCCGGACAGGGAACACTGAAGCTTTCTTT. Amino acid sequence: CASSAAPRTGNTEAFF.

In nucleotides, the CDR3 is TGCGCCAGCAGCTTGGGGGTCGGGGGAGACTCCTACGAGCAGTACTTC. Translating it yields CASSLGVGGDSYEQYF. This sequence joins TRBV5-1 and TRBJ2-7; tentatively, D is TRBD2 (6 bases). This CDR3 has 16 amino acids. The V gene lost 0 bases and the J gene lost 0 bases, with 13 bases spanning the gap. In germline, CDR1 is SGHRS, CDR2 YFSETQ. Based on the CDR3 plus reference TRBV5-1 and TRBJ2-7, the full variable domain is KAGVTQTPRYLIKTRGQQVTLSCSPISGHRSVSWYQQTPGQGLQFLFEYFSETQRNKGNFPGRFSGRQFSNSRSEMNVSTLELGDSALYLCASSLGVGGDSYEQYFGPGTRLTVT.

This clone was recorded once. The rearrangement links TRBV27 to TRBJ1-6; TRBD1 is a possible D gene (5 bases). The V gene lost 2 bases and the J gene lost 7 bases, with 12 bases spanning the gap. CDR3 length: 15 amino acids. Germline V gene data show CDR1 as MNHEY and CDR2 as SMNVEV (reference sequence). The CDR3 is CASSLLGVRNSPLHF. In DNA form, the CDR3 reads TGTGCCAGCAGTTTACTAGGGGTACGGAATTCACCCCTCCACTTT.

CDR3 loop: CASSPGGWNTEAFF. CDR3 nucleotides: TGCGCCAGCAGCCCGGGGGGATGGAACACTGAAGCTTTCTTT. The chain couples TRBV4-1 to TRBJ1-1; D perhaps matches TRBD1 (5 bases). Germline CDR1 and CDR2: MGHRA and YSYEKL. The CDR3 loop spans 14 amino acids. V was pared by 4 bases and J by 1 base, with 10 bases between.